These T cell receptor beta chains were read from a single sample in a study of blood T cell repertoires in COVID-19. The protocol was immunoSEQ multiplex PCR, while the TCRdb copy is restricted to in-frame clones and leaves out a portion. In the table there are some 140,000 clones, around 73% of which are singletons. The sequenced sample consisted of peripheral blood. The receptor set was obtained from a man between 60 and 75 years old who had recovered from COVID-19. Both conserved end residues are part of each CDR3. The order of the fields is V gene, D gene, J gene, clone size, CDR3 DNA, CDR3 protein. D genes are given only for firm matches. Where a row states a size, it is once, few, many or the class of an expanded clone; other rows omit it.

v_gene: TRBV5-1; d_gene: NA; j_gene: TRBJ2-3; abundance: NA; CDR3nt: TGCGCCAGCAGCTTGGATGGGACTCGGGGGGCTAAAGATACGCAGTATTTT; CDR3aa: CASSLDGTRGAKDTQYF
v_gene: TRBV11-2; d_gene: NA; j_gene: TRBJ2-2; abundance: NA; CDR3nt: TGTGCCAGCAGCTTAGGCAGGGTGAACGGGGAGCTGTTTTTT; CDR3aa: CASSLGRVNGELFF
v_gene: TRBV25-1; d_gene: TRBD2; j_gene: TRBJ2-6; abundance: NA; CDR3nt: TGTGCCAGCAGGGGGACTAGCGGGAGCTCTGGGGCCAACGTCCTGACTTTC; CDR3aa: CASRGTSGSSGANVLTF
v_gene: TRBV24-1; d_gene: NA; j_gene: TRBJ2-3; abundance: NA; CDR3nt: TGTGCCACCAGTGCTGGGACTCCAGATACGCAGTATTTT; CDR3aa: CATSAGTPDTQYF
v_gene: TRBV11-2; d_gene: TRBD2; j_gene: TRBJ2-7; abundance: NA; CDR3nt: TGTGCCAGCAGCTTTGTCGGGACTAGCGGGAGGGGATACGAGCAGTACTTC; CDR3aa: CASSFVGTSGRGYEQYF
v_gene: TRBV28; d_gene: NA; j_gene: TRBJ2-3; abundance: NA; CDR3nt: TGTGCCAGCAGTTATCCCGGGGGTGCAGATACGCAGTATTTT; CDR3aa: CASSYPGGADTQYF
v_gene: TRBV27; d_gene: NA; j_gene: TRBJ2-3; abundance: NA; CDR3nt: TGTGCCAGCAGTCCGCAGGGTCCGCGCACAGATACGCAGTATTTT; CDR3aa: CASSPQGPRTDTQYF
v_gene: TRBV5-1; d_gene: NA; j_gene: TRBJ2-2; abundance: NA; CDR3nt: TGCGCCAGCAGCGTGGGAGGCCCGAACACCGGGGAGCTGTTTTTT; CDR3aa: CASSVGGPNTGELFF
v_gene: TRBV5-1; d_gene: TRBD2; j_gene: TRBJ2-5; abundance: NA; CDR3nt: TGCGCCAGCAGCTTGGGGACTAGCGGACCTGGGGAGACCCAGTACTTC; CDR3aa: CASSLGTSGPGETQYF
v_gene: TRBV11-1; d_gene: NA; j_gene: TRBJ1-2; abundance: NA; CDR3nt: TGTGCCAGCAGCCTCGGGGGGGTCTATGGCTACACCTTC; CDR3aa: CASSLGGVYGYTF
v_gene: TRBV5-5; d_gene: TRBD1; j_gene: TRBJ1-5; abundance: NA; CDR3nt: TGTGCCAGCAGAGGGACAGTTGATCAGCCCCAGCATTTT; CDR3aa: CASRGTVDQPQHF
v_gene: TRBV23-1; d_gene: TRBD2; j_gene: TRBJ2-3; abundance: few; CDR3nt: TGCGCCAGCAGTCAATCCACGGGTGGGGGCGGACTAGCCCTAACAGATACGCAGTATTTT; CDR3aa: CASSQSTGGGGLALTDTQYF
v_gene: TRBV2; d_gene: NA; j_gene: TRBJ1-1; abundance: NA; CDR3nt: TGTGCCAGCAGTTTAACCACAGCGAACACTGAAGCTTTCTTT; CDR3aa: CASSLTTANTEAFF
v_gene: TRBV7-8; d_gene: TRBD2; j_gene: TRBJ2-7; abundance: NA; CDR3nt: TGTGCCAGCAGCTTAGGAGCGGGGGAACCGTACGAGCAGTACTTC; CDR3aa: CASSLGAGEPYEQYF
v_gene: TRBV30; d_gene: TRBD1; j_gene: TRBJ2-7; abundance: NA; CDR3nt: TGTGCCTGGAGTGTTGGGGACAGGGGCTACGAGCAGTACTTC; CDR3aa: CAWSVGDRGYEQYF
v_gene: TRBV6-5; d_gene: TRBD2; j_gene: TRBJ2-3; abundance: NA; CDR3nt: TGTGCCAGCAGTTACCGACTAGCGGGAGTCTATACGCAGTATTTT; CDR3aa: CASSYRLAGVYTQYF
v_gene: TRBV5-4; d_gene: TRBD2; j_gene: TRBJ2-1; abundance: NA; CDR3nt: TGTGCCAGCAGCCTCGGGACTAGCGGCTACAATGAGCAGTTCTTC; CDR3aa: CASSLGTSGYNEQFF
v_gene: TRBV27; d_gene: TRBD1; j_gene: TRBJ1-3; abundance: NA; CDR3nt: TGTGCCAGCAGTTTGAGTAGGGGGCCTGGAAACACCATATATTTT; CDR3aa: CASSLSRGPGNTIYF
v_gene: TRBV19; d_gene: NA; j_gene: TRBJ1-2; abundance: NA; CDR3nt: TGTGCCAGTTTGTCGGGCTATGGCTACACCTTC; CDR3aa: CASLSGYGYTF
v_gene: TRBV5-1; d_gene: NA; j_gene: TRBJ2-1; abundance: once; CDR3nt: TGCGCCAGCAGCTCAACAGGGTTCTCCTACAATGAGCAGTTCTTC; CDR3aa: CASSSTGFSYNEQFF
v_gene: TRBV2; d_gene: TRBD1; j_gene: TRBJ1-4; abundance: NA; CDR3nt: TGTGCCAGCAGGGTCAGGGGGCGGAATGAAAAACTGTTTTTT; CDR3aa: CASRVRGRNEKLFF
v_gene: TRBV4-1; d_gene: TRBD1; j_gene: TRBJ2-7; abundance: NA; CDR3nt: TGCGCCAGCAGCCGCACGCAGGGGGCGTCGGGGTGGGAGCAGTACTTC; CDR3aa: CASSRTQGASGWEQYF
v_gene: TRBV5-1; d_gene: TRBD1; j_gene: TRBJ1-5; abundance: NA; CDR3nt: TGCGCCAGCAGCTCACAGGGGGACGGTCAGCCCCAGCATTTT; CDR3aa: CASSSQGDGQPQHF
v_gene: TRBV15; d_gene: TRBD2; j_gene: TRBJ2-7; abundance: once; CDR3nt: TGTGCCACCAGCGGATTAGCGGGAGGGCCATCCGAGCAGTACTTC; CDR3aa: CATSGLAGGPSEQYF
v_gene: TRBV30; d_gene: NA; j_gene: TRBJ1-6; abundance: NA; CDR3nt: TGTGCCTGGAGCGTTCAACCGGGCCTCCACTTT; CDR3aa: CAWSVQPGLHF
v_gene: TRBV7-9; d_gene: TRBD1; j_gene: TRBJ1-2; abundance: few; CDR3nt: TGTGCCAGCAGCTCCCTACGCTACAGGGGGCAGGGCTATGGCTACACCTTC; CDR3aa: CASSSLRYRGQGYGYTF
v_gene: TRBV4-3; d_gene: NA; j_gene: TRBJ2-1; abundance: few; CDR3nt: TGCGCCAGCAGCCAAGGCGCGTTTGCCTACAATGAGCAGTTCTTC; CDR3aa: CASSQGAFAYNEQFF
v_gene: TRBV6-5; d_gene: TRBD1; j_gene: TRBJ1-1; abundance: few; CDR3nt: TGTGCCAGCAGTTACTCGAGGACAGGGAGAACTGAAGCTTTCTTT; CDR3aa: CASSYSRTGRTEAFF
v_gene: TRBV27; d_gene: NA; j_gene: TRBJ2-5; abundance: NA; CDR3nt: TGTGCCAGCAGTTTATGGTCAGGGCCCCAAGAGACCCAGTACTTC; CDR3aa: CASSLWSGPQETQYF
v_gene: TRBV10-3; d_gene: TRBD2; j_gene: TRBJ2-7; abundance: NA; CDR3nt: TGTGCCATCACTGATCCGGGACTAGCGGGGGGGAGCTCCTACGAGCAGTACTTC; CDR3aa: CAITDPGLAGGSSYEQYF
v_gene: TRBV29-1; d_gene: TRBD1; j_gene: TRBJ2-7; abundance: NA; CDR3nt: TGCAGCGCGACAGGGGGGCACGACGAGCAGTACTTC; CDR3aa: CSATGGHDEQYF
v_gene: TRBV28; d_gene: NA; j_gene: TRBJ1-5; abundance: NA; CDR3nt: TGTGCCAGCGCAGGCCCGGGGGGCATAAATCAGCCCCAGCATTTT; CDR3aa: CASAGPGGINQPQHF
v_gene: TRBV13; d_gene: NA; j_gene: TRBJ1-5; abundance: NA; CDR3nt: TGTGCCAGCAGCTTAGGCGAGGGACAGCCCCAGCATTTT; CDR3aa: CASSLGEGQPQHF
v_gene: TRBV6-2/TRBV6-3; d_gene: TRBD1; j_gene: TRBJ2-7; abundance: NA; CDR3nt: TGTGCCAGCAGTCCGATCCCCCACGGGACAGGGATCTACGAGCAGTACTTC; CDR3aa: CASSPIPHGTGIYEQYF
v_gene: TRBV7-2; d_gene: TRBD2; j_gene: TRBJ2-1; abundance: NA; CDR3nt: TGTGCCAGCAGCTTAATGGGGAGGGCCAACGCTTGGGAGCAGTTCTTC; CDR3aa: CASSLMGRANAWEQFF
v_gene: TRBV10-3; d_gene: NA; j_gene: TRBJ1-2; abundance: NA; CDR3nt: TGTGCCATCAGTGAGTCGAGTCTAACCGCGGGCTACACCTTC; CDR3aa: CAISESSLTAGYTF
v_gene: TRBV5-1; d_gene: NA; j_gene: TRBJ2-2; abundance: NA; CDR3nt: TGCGCCAGCAGCGTGACCCAGGGGACCGGGGAGCTGTTTTTT; CDR3aa: CASSVTQGTGELFF
v_gene: TRBV12-3/TRBV12-4; d_gene: TRBD2; j_gene: TRBJ2-3; abundance: once; CDR3nt: TGTGCCAGCACCCTAGCGGGGGATACGCAGTATTTT; CDR3aa: CASTLAGDTQYF
v_gene: TRBV7-2; d_gene: TRBD1; j_gene: TRBJ1-1; abundance: NA; CDR3nt: TGTGCCAGCAGCTTAGCGGCCGCAGGGGGCACTGAAGCTTTCTTT; CDR3aa: CASSLAAAGGTEAFF
v_gene: TRBV4-1; d_gene: NA; j_gene: TRBJ1-1; abundance: few; CDR3nt: TGCGCCAGCAGCCAAGAAGGAGGGTTGGGGAACACTGAAGCTTTCTTT; CDR3aa: CASSQEGGLGNTEAFF
v_gene: TRBV7-2; d_gene: NA; j_gene: TRBJ1-6; abundance: NA; CDR3nt: TGTGCCAGCAGCCCCGAAGGACTTAATTCACCCCTCCACTTT; CDR3aa: CASSPEGLNSPLHF
v_gene: TRBV5-5; d_gene: TRBD1; j_gene: TRBJ2-1; abundance: NA; CDR3nt: TGTGCCACCGGACAGGGACGCGTCGATGAGCAGTTCTTC; CDR3aa: CATGQGRVDEQFF
v_gene: TRBV5-1; d_gene: NA; j_gene: TRBJ2-1; abundance: NA; CDR3nt: TGCGCCAGCAGCCCGGACAGCTTTTACAATGAGCAGTTCTTC; CDR3aa: CASSPDSFYNEQFF
v_gene: TRBV15; d_gene: NA; j_gene: TRBJ1-4; abundance: NA; CDR3nt: TGTGCCACCAGCAGAGAGCAGGGGCCTAATGAAAAACTGTTTTTT; CDR3aa: CATSREQGPNEKLFF
v_gene: TRBV9; d_gene: TRBD2; j_gene: TRBJ2-2; abundance: few; CDR3nt: TGTGCCAGCAGCATGGGACTAGCGGGAGCAGGCGGGGAGCTGTTTTTT; CDR3aa: CASSMGLAGAGGELFF
v_gene: TRBV27; d_gene: NA; j_gene: TRBJ1-6; abundance: NA; CDR3nt: TGTGCCAGCAGTTTATACCGCGGTTCACCCCTCCACTTT; CDR3aa: CASSLYRGSPLHF
v_gene: TRBV5-6; d_gene: TRBD1; j_gene: TRBJ1-1; abundance: NA; CDR3nt: TGTGCCAGCGACAGGGGAAACACTGAAGCTTTCTTT; CDR3aa: CASDRGNTEAFF
v_gene: TRBV6-2/TRBV6-3; d_gene: TRBD2; j_gene: TRBJ2-6; abundance: few; CDR3nt: TGTGCCAGCAGTTCGGCGGGAGGCTCTGGGGCCAACGTCCTGACTTTC; CDR3aa: CASSSAGGSGANVLTF
v_gene: TRBV6-5; d_gene: NA; j_gene: TRBJ2-2; abundance: NA; CDR3nt: TGTGCCAGCAGACAGGGAGGGGCCGGGGAGCTGTTTTTT; CDR3aa: CASRQGGAGELFF
v_gene: TRBV19; d_gene: NA; j_gene: TRBJ1-1; abundance: NA; CDR3nt: TGTGCCAGTACCCTAAACCCCAATCCGAACACTGAAGCTTTCTTT; CDR3aa: CASTLNPNPNTEAFF
v_gene: TRBV19; d_gene: TRBD2; j_gene: TRBJ2-3; abundance: NA; CDR3nt: TGTGCCAGTAGTCCTGAAGCGGGAGGGCCAACGGATACGCAGTATTTT; CDR3aa: CASSPEAGGPTDTQYF
v_gene: TRBV19; d_gene: NA; j_gene: TRBJ2-4; abundance: NA; CDR3nt: TGTGCCAGTAGTATACAGGGTGTTTTGGCCAAAAACATTCAGTACTTC; CDR3aa: CASSIQGVLAKNIQYF
v_gene: TRBV7-6; d_gene: TRBD2; j_gene: TRBJ2-3; abundance: NA; CDR3nt: TGTGCCAGCAGCTTAGAGCCTAGCGGGAGTGGAGAGACGTATAGCACAGATACGCAGTATTTT; CDR3aa: CASSLEPSGSGETYSTDTQYF
v_gene: TRBV7-9; d_gene: NA; j_gene: TRBJ2-2; abundance: NA; CDR3nt: TGTGCCAGCAGCACCTCCGGGACTTCATCCGGGGAGCTGTTTTTT; CDR3aa: CASSTSGTSSGELFF
v_gene: TRBV2; d_gene: NA; j_gene: TRBJ1-1; abundance: few; CDR3nt: TGTGCCACAAGAGGAGCGAGGAACACTGAAGCTTTCTTT; CDR3aa: CATRGARNTEAFF